This is a list of T cell receptor beta chains from one sample in a study of blood T cell repertoires in COVID-19. This table comes from immunoSEQ multiplex PCR, and its TCRdb copy is limited to in-frame clones, with some not included. This sample has approximately 290,000 clones; approximately 85% occur once, and the top ten carry more than 4%. Sample: PBMCs or T cells enriched from blood (not recorded which). These receptors were collected from a woman aged 25 to 45 who had recovered from COVID-19. CDR3s include the opening cysteine and the closing phenylalanine or tryptophan. Each record gives: clone size, V gene, CDR3 protein. Some rows have no size entry. The others give once, few or many, or a class for an expanded clone.

-,TRBV6-2/TRBV6-3,CASSYEWLAGDSTSTDTQYF
-,TRBV11-2,CASSRTESYEQYF
-,TRBV24-1,CATTTGTGKNTEAFF
-,TRBV5-1,CASSLGTLGGTDTQYF
-,TRBV4-2,CASSQERGSSGGGTQYF
once,TRBV15,CATSRVTTGEAFF
-,TRBV5-1,CASSLSGGTYNEQFF
-,TRBV3-1/TRBV3-2,CASSQEGVSSYNEQFF
once,TRBV27,CASSLYRGLGYTF
-,TRBV11-2,CASSPQGGTSRLNEQFF
-,TRBV3-1/TRBV3-2,CASSPYLTRSNTEAFF
-,TRBV7-8,CASSEERWDSNYGYTF
-,TRBV4-1,CASSQDETGEETQYF
-,TRBV5-8,CASSIPGQGFPYSPLHF
-,TRBV4-1,CASSLGQGVQEKLFF
-,TRBV29-1,CSVAHWTGYSYEQYF
-,TRBV5-5,CASSWEGTSEETQYF
few,TRBV7-2,CASSLGYGGGASTDTQYF
-,TRBV5-4,CASRPVPTGELFF
-,TRBV7-9,CASSLGQGANTIYF
-,TRBV11-2,CASSQVGGLDTQYF
-,TRBV20-1,CSASSRGETQYF
-,TRBV3-1/TRBV3-2,CASSTTTGGKDF
few,TRBV5-1,CASSSPGNPYEQYF
-,TRBV3-1/TRBV3-2,CASSQGSLGTGITGELFF
-,TRBV3-1/TRBV3-2,CASSQGGVQQFF
-,TRBV7-3,CASSFSSGSSTDTQYF
-,TRBV21-1,CASSRPGKDGTGDGDTEAFF
-,TRBV3-1/TRBV3-2,CASTIVGGQGVAGANVLTF
once,TRBV19,CASSIRDSLYEQYF
-,TRBV7-9,CASSLKQGMRETQYF
-,TRBV5-6,CASSSPTVTEQYF
-,TRBV6-5,CASTILTPNTEAFF
-,TRBV6-5,CASSYGGETYEQYF
-,TRBV29-1,CSDTGTGVHGYTF
-,TRBV29-1,CSVADRGHEQYF
-,TRBV6-1,CASSELSAGGTEAFF
-,TRBV10-2,CASSESQTRSYEQYF
few,TRBV30,CAWSLGEGIFVNTEAFF
-,TRBV20-1,CSASPPGRYDSPLHF
-,TRBV6-5,CASRGQRFYEQYF
once,TRBV28,CASGNQGDTRPQHF
-,TRBV5-5,CASSSGSRTSEQFF
-,TRBV7-6,CASSISATRSAPYNEQFF
-,TRBV2,CASSDLITGNTIYF
-,TRBV5-4,CASSLRGESETQYF
-,TRBV7-8,CASSSHDGSAAFF
once,TRBV7-3,CASSLLPGTSGRGNEQFF
-,TRBV3-1/TRBV3-2,CASSQSLAAIAKNIQYF
-,TRBV7-3,CASSQGAGVEQYF